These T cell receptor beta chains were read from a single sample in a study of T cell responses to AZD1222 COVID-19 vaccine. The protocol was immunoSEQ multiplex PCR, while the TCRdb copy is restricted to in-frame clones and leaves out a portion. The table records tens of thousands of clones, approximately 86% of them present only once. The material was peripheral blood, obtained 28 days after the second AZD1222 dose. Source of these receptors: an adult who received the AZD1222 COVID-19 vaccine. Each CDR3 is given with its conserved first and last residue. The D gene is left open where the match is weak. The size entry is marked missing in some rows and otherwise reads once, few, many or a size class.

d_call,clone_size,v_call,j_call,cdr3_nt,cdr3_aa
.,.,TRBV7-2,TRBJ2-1,TGTGCCAGCAGCTTAGACAGGGGAGGGGGCAATGAGCAGTTCTTC,CASSLDRGGGNEQFF
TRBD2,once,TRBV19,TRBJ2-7,TGTGCCAGTGCAGAGGCGGGAGTGGCCTACGAGCAGTACTTC,CASAEAGVAYEQYF
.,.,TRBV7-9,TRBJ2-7,TGTGCCAGCAGCTTGAGGTTTGACGAGCAGTACTTC,CASSLRFDEQYF
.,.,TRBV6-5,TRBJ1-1,TGTGCCAGCAGAACCGGCCTCAAGGATTTCTTT,CASRTGLKDFF
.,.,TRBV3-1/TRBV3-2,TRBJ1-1,TGTGCCAGCAGCCAAGTTCAGTGGGGGAACACTGAAGCTTTCTTT,CASSQVQWGNTEAFF
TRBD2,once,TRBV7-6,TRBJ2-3,TGTGCCAGCAGCCATCGACTAGCGGGAGTCGGAGATACGCAGTATTTT,CASSHRLAGVGDTQYF
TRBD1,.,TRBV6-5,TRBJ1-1,TGTGCCAGCAGCCCCGGACAGGGAGGGACTGAAGCTTTCTTT,CASSPGQGGTEAFF
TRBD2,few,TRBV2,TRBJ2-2,TGTGCCAGCAGTGTGCGGGAGGGGACCGGGGAGCTGTTTTTT,CASSVREGTGELFF
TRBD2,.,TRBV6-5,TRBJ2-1,TGTGCCAGCCAAGTCACTAGCGGGAGGCCGGGGGAGCAGTTCTTC,CASQVTSGRPGEQFF
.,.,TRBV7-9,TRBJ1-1,TGTGCCAGCAGCCCTTACATCGAAGCTTTCTTT,CASSPYIEAFF
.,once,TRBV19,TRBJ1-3,TGTGCCAGTAGTACCCAGCTGGGCCTTGCTGGAAACACCATATATTTT,CASSTQLGLAGNTIYF
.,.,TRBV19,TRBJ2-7,TGTGCCAGTAGTATAAACCAGGGCTTCGACGAGCAGTACTTC,CASSINQGFDEQYF
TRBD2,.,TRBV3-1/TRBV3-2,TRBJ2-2,TGTGCCAGCAGCCAAGTGGTTCTAGCGGGAACCGGGGAGCTGTTTTTT,CASSQVVLAGTGELFF
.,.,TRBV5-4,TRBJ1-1,TGTGCCAGCAGTCGACAGGTTGATGCGTCGGCTTTCTTT,CASSRQVDASAFF
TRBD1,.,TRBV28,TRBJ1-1,TGTGCCAGCAGTTTATGGGACAGGGGGAACACTGAAGCTTTCTTT,CASSLWDRGNTEAFF
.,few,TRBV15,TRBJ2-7,TGTGCCACCAGCAGAGAGGTAAAGGCCCAACCCTACGAGCAGTACTTC,CATSREVKAQPYEQYF
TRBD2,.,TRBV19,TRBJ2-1,TGTGCAACGGGAGGACTAGCGGGCTCCTACAATGAGCAGTTCTTC,CATGGLAGSYNEQFF
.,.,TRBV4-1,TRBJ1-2,TGCGCCAGCAGCCAACCAGGAACGGGTTCGTATGGCTACACCTTC,CASSQPGTGSYGYTF
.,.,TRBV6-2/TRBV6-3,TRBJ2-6,TGTGCCAGCAGTTTTTTCTATGGGGCCAACGTCCTGACTTTC,CASSFFYGANVLTF
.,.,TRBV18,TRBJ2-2,TGTGCCAGCTCCCCACGGACAGATCTTTCCACCGGGGAGCTGTTTTTT,CASSPRTDLSTGELFF
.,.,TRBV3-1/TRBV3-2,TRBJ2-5,TGTGCCAGCAGCCAAGAGGCAGGGAGTCAAGAGACCCAGTACTTC,CASSQEAGSQETQYF
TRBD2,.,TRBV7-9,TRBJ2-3,TGTGCCAGCAGCGGCGGGTCTAGGAGCGGGGGGGCGATAGATACGCAGTATTTT,CASSGGSRSGGAIDTQYF
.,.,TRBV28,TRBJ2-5,TGTGCCAGCAGTCTCCTCAGGGAGACCCAGTACTTC,CASSLLRETQYF
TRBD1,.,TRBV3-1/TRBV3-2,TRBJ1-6,TGTGCCAGCAGCCAAGACCCCGGGACAGGGGGGAATTCACCCCTCCACTTT,CASSQDPGTGGNSPLHF
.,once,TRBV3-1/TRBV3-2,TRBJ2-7,TGTGCCAGCGGGCTAGCGAGTTACGAGCAGTACTTC,CASGLASYEQYF
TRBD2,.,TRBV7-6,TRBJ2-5,TGTGCCAGCAGCCCCTGGACTAGCGGGAGTCAAGAGACCCAGTACTTC,CASSPWTSGSQETQYF
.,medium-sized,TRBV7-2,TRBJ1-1,TGTGCCAGCAGCTTAGCGTCCGAGTCCTACACTGAAGCTTTCTTT,CASSLASESYTEAFF
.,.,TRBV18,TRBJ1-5,TGTGCCAGCTCACCACCGGGGGGTCAGCCCCAGCATTTT,CASSPPGGQPQHF
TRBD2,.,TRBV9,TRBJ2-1,TGTGCCAGCAGCGTAGGGGACCCGAAAGGGACTAGCGGACACAATGAGCAGTTCTTC,CASSVGDPKGTSGHNEQFF
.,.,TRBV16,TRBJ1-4,TGTGCCAGCAGACAGGTCTTCAATGAAAAACTGTTTTTT,CASRQVFNEKLFF
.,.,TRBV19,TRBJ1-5,TGTGCCACTGACAACCGTAACAATCAGCCCCAGCATTTT,CATDNRNNQPQHF
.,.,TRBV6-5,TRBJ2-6,TGTGCCAGCAGTAAGGACACTGGGGCCAACGTCCTGACTTTC,CASSKDTGANVLTF
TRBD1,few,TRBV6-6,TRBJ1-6,TGTGCCAGCAGGATGCAGGGGGCTAGCGGTTCACCCCTCCACTTT,CASRMQGASGSPLHF
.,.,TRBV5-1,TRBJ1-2,TGCGCCAGCAGCTTCGGGGGAGACTATGGCTACACCTTC,CASSFGGDYGYTF
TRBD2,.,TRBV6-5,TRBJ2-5,TGTGCCAGCAATAGCGGGGGTACCCAAGAGACCCAGTACTTC,CASNSGGTQETQYF
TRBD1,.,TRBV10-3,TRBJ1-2,TGTGCCATCAGGCCAGGGGGCCCTAACTATGGCTACACCTTC,CAIRPGGPNYGYTF
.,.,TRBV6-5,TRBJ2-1,TGTGCCAGCAGTTACTCGTTGGCGGATTTAGGCAATGAGCAGTTCTTC,CASSYSLADLGNEQFF
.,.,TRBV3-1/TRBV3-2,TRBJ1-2,TGTGCCAGCAGCCCGGGACTTTATGGCTACACCTTC,CASSPGLYGYTF
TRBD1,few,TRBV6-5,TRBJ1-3,TGTGCCAGCAGCCCGACAGGGGCGGACACCATATATTTT,CASSPTGADTIYF
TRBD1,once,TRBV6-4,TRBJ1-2,TGTGCCAGCAGTGACGGCGGGACAGCTTACGGCTACACCTTC,CASSDGGTAYGYTF
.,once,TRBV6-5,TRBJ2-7,TGTGCCAGCAGCTACTCAGGGGTTCCCTACGAGCAGTACTTC,CASSYSGVPYEQYF
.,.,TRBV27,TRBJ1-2,TGTGCCAGCAGTTTAAAAGGGGTCAATGGCTACACCTTC,CASSLKGVNGYTF
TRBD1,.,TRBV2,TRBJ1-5,TGTGCCAGCAGTGAGCAGGGGGGACCCTTCAATCAGCCCCAGCATTTT,CASSEQGGPFNQPQHF
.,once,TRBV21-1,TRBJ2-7,TGTGCCAGCAGCGACAGACGGCGGGAGTATGGTTACGAGCAGTACTTC,CASSDRRREYGYEQYF
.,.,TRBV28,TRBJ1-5,TGTGCCGCCGGAACAGGGCTCAATCAGCCCCAGCATTTT,CAAGTGLNQPQHF
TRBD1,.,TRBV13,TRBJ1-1,TGTGCCAGCAGAATGCAGGGGGCTGAAGCTTTCTTT,CASRMQGAEAFF
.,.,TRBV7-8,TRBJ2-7,TGTGCCAGCAGCTTAGGTAGAAGAGGACAGACCTACGAGCAGTACTTC,CASSLGRRGQTYEQYF
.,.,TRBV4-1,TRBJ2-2,TGCGCCAGCAGCCCATGGGCTGACAGGAGGAAACGGGGCGGGGAGCTGTTTTTT,CASSPWADRRKRGGELFF
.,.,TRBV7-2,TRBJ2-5,TGTGCCAGCAGCTTTAACCGGCAAGAGACCCAGTACTTC,CASSFNRQETQYF
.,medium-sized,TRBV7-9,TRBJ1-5,TGTGCCAGCAGCCCGGGACGGAATAGCAATCAGCCCCAGCATTTT,CASSPGRNSNQPQHF
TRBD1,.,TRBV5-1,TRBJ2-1,TGCGCCAGCAGCTTTAGACAGGGGGCATACAATGAGCAGTTCTTC,CASSFRQGAYNEQFF
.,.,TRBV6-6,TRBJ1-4,TGTGCCAGCAGTTCCTATTCCGACCGCGGGGAAAAACTGTTTTTT,CASSSYSDRGEKLFF
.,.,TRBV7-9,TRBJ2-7,TGTGCCAGCAGCTTTAGGGACGCCTACGAGCAGTACTTC,CASSFRDAYEQYF
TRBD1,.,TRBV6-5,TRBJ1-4,TGTGCCAGCAGGAGACAGGGGGATCTCAATGAAAAACTGTTTTTT,CASRRQGDLNEKLFF
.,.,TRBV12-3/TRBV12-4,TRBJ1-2,TGTGCCAGCAGCACGGGCTATGGCTACACCTTC,CASSTGYGYTF
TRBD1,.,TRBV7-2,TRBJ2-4,TGTGCCAGCAGCTTCGACAGGGGAAACATTCAGTACTTC,CASSFDRGNIQYF
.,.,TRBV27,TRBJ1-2,TGTGCCAGCAGCAAGACGGACCGAGACTATGGCTACACCTTC,CASSKTDRDYGYTF
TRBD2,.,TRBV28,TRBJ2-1,TGTGCCAGCAGCCGAGGGACTACCTGGAATGAGCAGTTCTTC,CASSRGTTWNEQFF